Below, 26 T cell receptor beta chains from the same sample are listed, as sequenced in a study of blood T cell repertoires in COVID-19. TCRdb keeps only in-frame clones here, not all; method: immunoSEQ multiplex PCR. The sample consists of tens of thousands of clones, roughly 76% of them appearing once. Sequencing was done on a sample of peripheral blood. All receptors derive from a woman of 80 years or more with acute or convalescent COVID-19.

The V and J genes are TRBV7-3 and TRBJ1-6, with D tentatively TRBD1 (6 bases). Germline values: CDR1 SGHTA, CDR2 FQGTGA. The CDR3 covers 15 residues. V was trimmed by 0 bases and J by 5 bases, leaving 8 bases between them. CDR3 sequence: CASSLTGGNNSPLHF. DNA for the CDR3: TGTGCCAGCAGCTTAACAGGGGGTAATAATTCACCCCTCCACTTT.

The rearrangement uses TRBV10-1 and TRBJ2-1; 10 bases agree with TRBD2. V was clipped by 2 bases and J by 5 bases; unmatched bases: 3. The CDR3 length is 15 residues. Germline V CDR1 and CDR2: WNHNN, SYGVQD (reference sequence). The DNA of the CDR3 is TGCGCCAGCAGTGAGGGACTAGCGGAGAACAATGAGCAGTTCTTC. Translating gives CASSEGLAENNEQFF.

V and J are TRBV19 and TRBJ1-6, with no clear D. This CDR3 is 16 amino acids long. Germline CDR1 and CDR2: LNHDA and SQIVND (reference sequence). The ends were cut back, 3 bases at V and 5 bases at J, with 14 bases in the middle. The CDR3 here is CASSILTLSNNSPLHF. DNA for the CDR3: TGTGCCAGTAGTATTTTGACATTATCGAATAATTCACCCCTCCACTTT.

The chain combines TRBV19 with TRBJ2-5; D is possibly TRBD1 (5 bases). Germline-derived CDR1 and CDR2 are LNHDA and SQIVND (reference sequence). CDR3 length: 13 residues. Trimming stripped 6 bases from V and 0 bases from J, with 8 bases between. CDR3 loop: CASRKQDQETQYF. CDR3 coding DNA: TGTGCCAGTAGAAAACAGGACCAAGAGACCCAGTACTTC.

The chain is built from TRBV5-4 and TRBJ2-1; 8 nucleotides line up with TRBD2. Germline lookup yields CDR1 SGHNT and CDR2 YYREEE (reference sequence). The V segment lost 0 bases and the J segment 1 base; nucleotides outside the gene matches: 0. This CDR3 spans 15 amino acids. This chain's CDR3 is CASSLERGSYNEQFF. The CDR3 DNA reads as TGTGCCAGCAGCTTGGAGCGGGGGTCCTACAATGAGCAGTTCTTC.

The V and J genes are TRBV21-1 and TRBJ2-7; TRBD1 is the table's D call, not checked against the DNA. TRBV21-1 is listed as a pseudogene. The CDR3 is 18 residues long. The CDR3 loop reads CASSQQKTGVHKSYEQYF. The CDR3 bases are TGTGCCAGCAGCCAACAGAAGACAGGGGTCCATAAAAGTTACGAGCAGTACTTC.

V gene TRBV30 combines with J gene TRBJ2-2, with 8 bases that match TRBD2. The CDR3 is 15 residues long. The V gene end was trimmed by 3 bases and the J gene end by 0 bases; junction bases not matched to a gene: 3. From germline, CDR1 is GTSNPN and CDR2 SVGIG (reference sequence). The CDR3 reads CAWSGTRPNTGELFF. The CDR3 bases are TGTGCCTGGAGCGGGACTAGGCCGAACACCGGGGAGCTGTTTTTT.

This clone was recorded once. This sequence joins TRBV3-1 (or the pseudogene TRBV3-2) and TRBJ1-6; tentative D call: TRBD1 (5 bases). Trimming removed 0 bases from V and 7 bases from J, with 13 bases in between. CDR1 LGHDT and CDR2 YNNKEL come from the germline V gene (reference sequence). The CDR3 extends over 16 amino acids. In DNA form, the CDR3 reads TGTGCCAGCAGCCAAGATCGCGGGACGGAGAATTCACCCCTCCACTTT. This gives the protein CASSQDRGTENSPLHF.

The chain uses TRBV9 and TRBJ1-2, with D maybe TRBD1 (6 bases). This CDR3 is built from 15 residues. Trimming removed 3 bases from V and 4 bases from J, with 16 bases in between. Germline loops: CDR1 SGDLS, CDR2 YYNGEE. The CDR3 reads CASSATGTGLYGYTF. CDR3 nucleotide sequence: TGTGCCAGCAGCGCCACAGGGACCGGGCTCTATGGCTACACCTTC. The whole variable domain, remainder taken from reference TRBV9 and TRBJ1-2, is DSGVTQTPKHLITATGQRVTLRCSPRSGDLSVYWYQQSLDQGLQFLIQYYNGEERAKGNILERFSAQQFPDLHSELNLSSLELGDSALYFCASSATGTGLYGYTFGSGTRLTVV.

The gene calls are TRBV24-1 and TRBJ1-5; perhaps TRBD1 as D (5 bases). This CDR3 has 16 amino acids. CDR1 is KGHDR, CDR2 SFDVKD, per germline. V lost 5 bases to trimming and J lost 5 bases, with 18 bases between them. CDR3 DNA sequence: TGTGCCACCAGTGGGGGGGGACTCCCAGAAGATCAGCCCCAGCATTTT. Its translation is CATSGGGLPEDQPQHF.

CDR3: CASSPIAGGSYNEQFF. DNA for the CDR3: TGTGCCAGCAGTCCCATAGCGGGAGGGTCCTACAATGAGCAGTTCTTC. The chain joins TRBV2 to TRBJ2-1, with 11 bases fitting TRBD2. Germline V gives CDR1 SNHLY, CDR2 FYNNEI. V shed 5 bases and J 1 base; nucleotides not matched to a gene: 4. The CDR3 contains 16 residues.

This chain connects TRBV3-1 (or the pseudogene TRBV3-2) to TRBJ2-3; 9 nucleotides line up with TRBD2. Germline lookup yields CDR1 LGHDT and CDR2 YNNKEL (reference sequence). This CDR3 has 16 residues. J was trimmed by 2 bases and V by 0 bases; bases with no gene match: 3. CDR3 in amino acids: CASSQEPSGTTDTQYF. The DNA for the CDR3 is TGTGCCAGCAGCCAAGAGCCTAGCGGGACCACAGATACGCAGTATTTT.

This chain connects TRBV7-2 to TRBJ1-5, with 7 bases identical to TRBD1. V dropped 5 bases and J dropped 7; count of bases not matched to a gene: 8. Germline CDR1 is SGHTA and CDR2 is FQGNSA. The CDR3 has 14 residues. This CDR3 is CASSPRTGIQPQHF. The CDR3 DNA sequence: TGTGCCAGCAGCCCCCGGACAGGAATACAGCCCCAGCATTTT. The variable domain in full, with the rest retrieved from reference TRBV7-2 and TRBJ1-5, is GAGVSQSPSNKVTEKGKDVELRCDPISGHTALYWYRQSLGQGLEFLIYFQGNSAPDKSGLPSDRFSAERTGGSVSTLTIQRTQQEDSAVYLCASSPRTGIQPQHFGDGTRLSIL.

The chain uses TRBV18 and TRBJ1-2, with D hard to call. The CDR3 sequence is 14 residues long. V lost 0 bases, J lost 8 bases, and 13 bases lay in between. Germline loops: CDR1 KGHSH, CDR2 LQKENI. CDR3: CASSPPGANEGYTF. Written as DNA, the CDR3 is TGTGCCAGCTCACCACCGGGCGCGAATGAGGGCTACACCTTC.

The V and J genes are TRBV7-3 and TRBJ2-1; possible D gene TRBD2, 6 bases. Germline loops: CDR1 SGHTA, CDR2 FQGTGA. This CDR3 contains 15 residues. V was trimmed by 3 bases and J by 2 bases, leaving 11 bases between them. The CDR3 coding sequence is TGTGCCAGCAGCTTGCGGGGACTGCCCTACAATGAGCAGTTCTTC. It specifies CASSLRGLPYNEQFF.

The chain uses TRBV7-2 and TRBJ1-5; a possible D gene is TRBD1 (5 bases). V was cut by 1 base and J by 9 bases, with 10 bases left in between. Germline CDR1 and CDR2: SGHTA and FQGNSA. The CDR3 runs 13 residues. The CDR3 coding sequence is TGTGCCAGCAGCTTAGACCAGGGTAGGCCCCAGCATTTT. Translation: CASSLDQGRPQHF.

This clone was counted between two and nine times. The chain employs TRBV27 and TRBJ2-1, with 8 bases matching TRBD2. CDR1 MNHEY and CDR2 SMNVEV come from the germline V gene (reference sequence). Trimming took 3 bases from V and 7 from J; bases not matched to a gene: 8. The CDR3 runs to 15 residues. The CDR3 region is CASSFTSGRINEQFF. As DNA, the CDR3 is TGTGCCAGCAGTTTTACCAGCGGGAGAATAAATGAGCAGTTCTTC.

V and J are TRBV12-5 and TRBJ2-7; no firm D call. V gave up 6 bases and J gave up 5 bases, with 14 bases separating them. CDR1 is LGHNT, CDR2 FRNRAP, per germline. The CDR3 sequence is 13 residues long. For the CDR3, the DNA is TGTGCTAGTGGACATTCTAGTGGTAACGAGCAGTACTTC. Its protein product is CASGHSSGNEQYF.

This rearrangement joins TRBV7-2 to TRBJ2-3; 8 bases agree with TRBD2. The ends lost 0 bases at V and 0 bases at J; junction bases unmatched: 8. The CDR3 runs 18 residues. Germline CDR1 and CDR2: SGHTA and FQGNSA. In nucleotides, the CDR3 is TGTGCCAGCAGCTTAGCGGTAATAGCGGGAACCAGCACAGATACGCAGTATTTT. Protein: CASSLAVIAGTSTDTQYF.

The rearrangement uses TRBV4-3 and TRBJ1-5; TRBD1 is a possible D gene (5 bases). The CDR3 consists of 13 residues. CDR1 and CDR2 (germline): LGHNA, YSLEER. Trimming took off 1 base at V and 5 bases at J, with 6 bases between the two ends. The CDR3 DNA follows: TGCGCCAGCAGCCAAGCGGGGGATCAGCCCCAGCATTTT. Translating gives CASSQAGDQPQHF.

The chain uses TRBV24-1 and TRBJ2-5; 9 bases agree with TRBD1. CDR3 length equals 15 residues. Trimming cost V 4 bases and J 5 bases; bases outside gene matches: 7. Germline CDR1 is KGHDR and CDR2 is SFDVKD. CDR3 coding DNA: TGTGCCACCAGTGACCCAAACAGGGGGCGGGAGACCCAGTACTTC. Protein sequence: CATSDPNRGRETQYF.

This clone was seen just once. V and J are TRBV5-1 and TRBJ2-2, with D tentatively TRBD2 (5 bases). CDR1 and CDR2 from the germline V gene are SGHRS and YFSETQ. The CDR3 is made up of 14 amino acids. V lost 0 bases and J 2 bases, leaving 5 bases between the germline ends. CDR3 DNA: TGCGCCAGCAGCTTGGGACTAAACACCGGGGAGCTGTTTTTT. Amino acids: CASSLGLNTGELFF.

The chain joins TRBV11-3 to TRBJ2-1; D is unclear. This CDR3 has 12 residues. V was shortened by 5 bases and J by 4 bases, with 6 bases between the two germline ends. Germline values: CDR1 SGHNT, CDR2 YENEEA. The CDR3 bases are TGTGCCAGCAGCCCCGTATACAATGAGCAGTTCTTC. Translation: CASSPVYNEQFF. The variable domain in full, completed from reference TRBV11-3 and TRBJ2-1, reads EAGVVQSPRYKIIEKKQPVAFWCNPISGHNTLYWYLQNLGQGPELLIRYENEEAVDDSQLPKDRFSAERLKGVDSTLKIQPAELGDSAVYLCASSPVYNEQFFGPGTRLTVL.

The chain couples TRBV11-3 to TRBJ2-7; TRBD1 agrees at 8 bases. The germline V gene has CDR1 SGHNT and CDR2 YENEEA. Germline trimming cut 7 bases from V and 0 bases from J; bases unmatched to any gene: 11. This CDR3 comprises 16 residues. This CDR3 reads CASTSQTGVHSYEQYF. The CDR3 bases are TGTGCCAGCACCTCGCAGACAGGGGTGCACTCCTACGAGCAGTACTTC. The full variable domain, in which reference TRBV11-3 and TRBJ2-7 provide the parts outside the CDR3, is EAGVVQSPRYKIIEKKQPVAFWCNPISGHNTLYWYLQNLGQGPELLIRYENEEAVDDSQLPKDRFSAERLKGVDSTLKIQPAELGDSAVYLCASTSQTGVHSYEQYFGPGTRLTVT.

The chain has TRBV19 and TRBJ2-6, with 8 nucleotides matching TRBD1. The V gene end was trimmed by 5 bases and the J gene end by 0 bases; junction bases not matched to a gene: 6. Germline CDR1 is LNHDA and CDR2 is SQIVND (reference sequence). CDR3 size: 17 residues. As DNA, the CDR3 is TGTGCCAGTAGTGACAGGGGTTGGAACTCTGGGGCCAACGTCCTGACTTTC. Translation gives CASSDRGWNSGANVLTF.

V gene TRBV12-5 combines with J gene TRBJ2-1, with 9 bases identical to TRBD2. V shed 5 bases and J 9 bases; nucleotides not matched to a gene: 11. The CDR3 runs to 15 residues. Germline V gene lookup returns CDR1 LGHNT and CDR2 FRNRAP. The CDR3: CASGPWREGRSEQFF. CDR3 bases: TGTGCTAGTGGTCCCTGGCGGGAGGGCCGGAGTGAGCAGTTCTTC.